The sequence of this T cell receptor (beta chain) was determined in a study of T cell repertoires in ileal Crohn's disease. Study conclusions and caveats: All patients with clonality above 26.8% had endoscopic recurrence.

Produced via immunoSEQ multiplex PCR; TCRdb's table is partial and in-frame only. This table holds about 14,000 clones, about two thirds found once. Turning to this clone: The antigen is undetermined.

The CDR3 loop spans 16 amino acids. Germline lookup yields CDR1 LNHNV and CDR2 YYDKDF (reference sequence). V lost 0 bases and J 6 bases, leaving 18 bases between the germline ends. The chain carries TRBV15 and TRBJ2-7; possible D gene TRBD1, 6 bases. The origin of this receptor is an adult with Crohn's disease. The sequencing sample was made of ileal tissue. The CDR3 DNA follows: TGTGCCACCAGCAGAGATCCTACTACCAGGGGATCCGAGCAGTACTTC. Its protein is CATSRDPTTRGSEQYF.